The clone carrying this T cell receptor beta chain turned up a few times. The antigen remains undetermined. The source of the sample is a study of T-cell memory formation after mild COVID-19. Overall study: For the most part, TCR clusters were specific to one donor.

MiXCR, applied by TCRdb to the 5' RACE reads, yields one record per CDR3 protein. The sample has 250,000 to 350,000 distinct CDR3 sequences; roughly a fifth are singletons. Study-wide results and limits: Clones that shrank (day 15 to 85) were balanced CD4/CD8, whereas later expanders leaned CD4+. Clones which contracted sat mainly in CM and EM if CD4+, and in EMRA if CD8+.

Sequences were obtained from PBMCs or a T cell subset sorted from them (not recorded which). This TCR was sampled from a man aged 18 to 30 who had mild COVID-19 (a few samples of this study predate the infection). Cell type and time point are not known.

The CDR3 DNA sequence: TGTGCCAGCAGCTTAGAGGCAGACCACACTGAAGCTTTCTTT. Encoded protein: CASSLEADHTEAFF. This chain uses TRBV7-8 with TRBJ1-1, with D unclear. The CDR3 consists of 14 residues. Trimming removed 1 base at V and 3 bases at J, with 9 bases between. From germline, CDR1 is SGHVS and CDR2 FQNEAQ.